Following are 9 T cell receptor beta chains from one sample sequenced in a study of preoperative IRX-2 immunotherapy in early breast cancer. Data came from immunoSEQ multiplex PCR; TCRdb stores just in-frame clones and leaves some out. The sample lists roughly 93,000 clones, roughly 90% occurring once. As to treatment: preoperative locoregional IRX-2 cytokine immunotherapy. Specimen: tumor tissue, collected after IRX-2 immunotherapy. The receptors stem from a human donor with breast cancer.

J is TRBJ2-3 and V is TRBV4-1, with D uncertain. The CDR3 sequence is 15 residues long. V lost 2 bases to trimming and J lost 2 bases, with 11 bases between them. CDR1 is MGHRA and CDR2 is YSYEKL in the germline V gene. CDR3 sequence reads: CASSQQLDATDTQYF. CDR3 coding DNA: TGCGCCAGCAGCCAACAGTTAGACGCCACAGATACGCAGTATTTT.

The V and J genes are TRBV28 and TRBJ2-1; no definite D call. Germline values: CDR1 MDHEN, CDR2 SYDVKM. The V and J ends lost 3 bases and 6 bases respectively, with 9 bases between them. The CDR3 sequence is 13 residues long. The CDR3 sequence is CASSLAGINEQFF. DNA for the CDR3: TGTGCCAGCAGTTTGGCCGGAATCAATGAGCAGTTCTTC.

This sequence joins TRBV5-1 and TRBJ2-1; 7 bases are shared with TRBD2. Germline V gene sequence: CDR1 SGHRS, CDR2 YFSETQ. The CDR3 is 15 residues long. The V segment lost 0 bases and the J segment 4 bases; nucleotides outside the gene matches: 4. This chain's CDR3 is CASSLGSGRYNEQFF. In DNA form, the CDR3 reads TGCGCCAGCAGCTTGGGTTCCGGGAGGTACAATGAGCAGTTCTTC. Full variable domain (outside the CDR3, taken from reference TRBV5-1 and TRBJ2-1): KAGVTQTPRYLIKTRGQQVTLSCSPISGHRSVSWYQQTPGQGLQFLFEYFSETQRNKGNFPGRFSGRQFSNSRSEMNVSTLELGDSALYLCASSLGSGRYNEQFFGPGTRLTVL.

The chain joins TRBV7-6 to TRBJ2-3; D is unclear. Germline-derived CDR1 and CDR2 are SGHVS and FNYEAQ. This CDR3 has 14 amino acids. Trimming pared 2 bases from V and 5 bases from J, leaving 11 bases between. CDR3 amino acids: CASSLTEIVDTQYF. For the CDR3, the DNA is TGTGCCAGCAGCTTAACAGAGATAGTAGATACGCAGTATTTT.

In regard to this clone: This specimen includes other DNA sequences encoding the same CDR3. The gene calls are TRBV5-1 and TRBJ2-3, with 13 positions matching TRBD2. CDR1 is SGHRS and CDR2 is YFSETQ in the germline V gene. J gave up 3 bases and V 0 bases, and 1 base lay outside the gene matches. This CDR3 has 16 residues. The CDR3 DNA sequence: TGCGCCAGCAGCTTGGGACTAGCGGGAGGTACAGATACGCAGTATTTT. Its translation is CASSLGLAGGTDTQYF.

This clone has just one count. The chain employs TRBV14 and TRBJ1-1, with 7 nucleotides matching TRBD1. Trimming removed 4 bases from V and 3 bases from J; junction bases left unmatched: 5. The CDR3 is 14 amino acids. The V gene's germline CDR1 is SGHDN and CDR2 FVKESK. The CDR3 DNA sequence: TGTGCCAGCAGCCTTGGGACAGAAGACACTGAAGCTTTCTTT. It yields the protein CASSLGTEDTEAFF.

The chain recombines TRBV18 with TRBJ1-2, with D maybe TRBD1 (6 bases). Germline V gene lookup returns CDR1 KGHSH and CDR2 LQKENI. The CDR3 contains 16 residues. V lost 3 bases and J lost 0, with 14 bases in between. Here the CDR3 DNA reads TGTGCCAGCTCACCTCTCCGGGACACAACTAACTATGGCTACACCTTC. Amino acids: CASSPLRDTTNYGYTF.

V is TRBV29-1 and J is TRBJ2-1; possibly TRBD1 for D (6 bases). CDR1 is SQVTM and CDR2 is ANQGSEA in the germline V gene. CDR3 length equals 14 residues. The V end was cut by 6 bases, the J end by 0 bases, with 12 bases between. The CDR3 protein is CSVGGQSSYNEQFF. For the CDR3, the DNA is TGCAGCGTCGGAGGACAGAGCTCCTACAATGAGCAGTTCTTC.

J is TRBJ1-2 and V is TRBV28, with TRBD1 as a possible D gene (5 bases). Germline CDR1 reads MDHEN; CDR2 reads SYDVKM. The CDR3 is 13 amino acids. Trimming removed 6 bases at V and 7 bases at J, with 15 bases between. As DNA, the CDR3 is TGTGCCAGCAGGGTCCCGGGGGGGGGTGGCTACACCTTC. This sequence encodes CASRVPGGGGYTF.